The entry below gives a single T cell receptor (beta chain) sequence along with its context. What it binds is unknown. The PCR had 60 Vbeta and 13 Jbeta primers. Generated by immunoSEQ multiplex PCR, the TCRdb table keeps only in-frame clones and is missing some. The data contain about 140,000 clones, 60% to 80% of them seen just once; the ten biggest clones take up 2% to 2.5%. There are 17 residues in the CDR3. The V gene's germline CDR1 is MDHEN and CDR2 SYDVKM. The V segment lost 6 bases and the J segment 3 bases; nucleotides outside the gene matches: 14. This cohort consisted of healthy bone marrow donors. The data were taken from a study of cytomegalovirus exposure and HLA in healthy donors. Findings of the study overall: Common viral pathogens seemed to be connected with several of the most significant clusters, according to a later analysis.

This sequence joins TRBV28 and TRBJ2-5; 9 nucleotides line up with TRBD1. Sequencing was done on a sample of PBMCs. The TCR comes from a man aged 25-40 years in good health and CMV-seronegative. CDR3 loop: CASRKTRTGESKETQYF. The DNA of the CDR3 is TGTGCCAGCAGAAAAACCCGGACAGGGGAGAGTAAAGAGACCCAGTACTTC.